The clone carrying this T cell receptor (beta chain) was detected once. The data were taken from a study of blood T cell repertoires in COVID-19. Profiled with immunoSEQ multiplex PCR; TCRdb holds only in-frame clones, not every one. The sample yields approximately 150,000 clones, 75% to 90% seen once. What was sequenced was peripheral blood. The sequence derives from a man aged 65 to 85 who had recovered from COVID-19.

The CDR3 is CASSQMGQGFAYGYTF. Written as DNA, the CDR3 is TGCGCCAGCAGCCAAATGGGACAGGGATTTGCCTATGGCTACACCTTC. J is TRBJ1-2 and V is TRBV4-1; 9 bases match TRBD1. V lost 2 bases to trimming and J lost 4 bases; unmatched junction nucleotides: 8. The germline V gene encodes CDR1 MGHRA and CDR2 YSYEKL. The CDR3 has 16 amino acids.